These T cell receptor beta chains were read from a single sample in a study of cytomegalovirus exposure and HLA in healthy donors. Libraries were prepared by immunoSEQ multiplex PCR; TCRdb keeps only in-frame clonotypes and omits some of them. The table has under 150,000 clones, less than 85% seen once; the top ten hold around 6.8%. The sample comprised PBMCs. The receptors shown here come from a man in his forties in good health and CMV-seropositive. CDR3s include the opening cysteine and the closing phenylalanine or tryptophan. The D gene is left open where the match is weak. Clone sizes are given selectively: once, few, many, or a class where the clone is expanded.

D gene: TRBD2; clone size: NA; V gene: TRBV4-1; J gene: TRBJ2-2; CDR3 DNA: TGCGCCAGCAGCCAAGATACCAGCGGGGGTTATACCGGGGAGCTGTTTTTT; CDR3 protein: CASSQDTSGGYTGELFF
D gene: TRBD1; clone size: NA; V gene: TRBV7-2; J gene: TRBJ1-1; CDR3 DNA: TGTGCCAGCAGCTACCCCGGGAGAAGACACCGGGACAGGGTAACTGAAGCTTTCTTT; CDR3 protein: CASSYPGRRHRDRVTEAFF
D gene: NA; clone size: NA; V gene: TRBV29-1; J gene: TRBJ2-7; CDR3 DNA: TGCAGCGTTCCCCTAGGGACTGAAACCTACGAGCAGTACTTC; CDR3 protein: CSVPLGTETYEQYF
D gene: NA; clone size: once; V gene: TRBV2; J gene: TRBJ1-5; CDR3 DNA: TGTGCCAGCAGTAGACTGAATAGCAATCAGCCCCAGCATTTT; CDR3 protein: CASSRLNSNQPQHF
D gene: TRBD1; clone size: NA; V gene: TRBV19; J gene: TRBJ2-7; CDR3 DNA: TGTGCCAGTAGTAACTACAGGGGGCTCCGGTACGAGCAGTACTTC; CDR3 protein: CASSNYRGLRYEQYF
D gene: TRBD1; clone size: NA; V gene: TRBV28; J gene: TRBJ1-5; CDR3 DNA: TGTGCCAGCAGGCCGACAGGGACCCATCAGCCCCAGCATTTT; CDR3 protein: CASRPTGTHQPQHF
D gene: NA; clone size: NA; V gene: TRBV4-1; J gene: TRBJ2-7; CDR3 DNA: TGCGCCAGCAGCCAAGTTTATGCCTACGAGCAGTACTTC; CDR3 protein: CASSQVYAYEQYF
D gene: TRBD1; clone size: NA; V gene: TRBV6-5; J gene: TRBJ1-1; CDR3 DNA: TGTGCCAGCAGTTACGGGACAGCTCATAACACTGAAGCTTTCTTT; CDR3 protein: CASSYGTAHNTEAFF
D gene: NA; clone size: NA; V gene: TRBV25-1; J gene: TRBJ1-5; CDR3 DNA: TGTGCCAGCAGTGAATACGGGGGGGACCAGCCCCAGCATTTT; CDR3 protein: CASSEYGGDQPQHF
D gene: TRBD1; clone size: NA; V gene: TRBV27; J gene: TRBJ2-5; CDR3 DNA: TGTGCCAGCAGTTTCCACCCCTCCGGGACAGGGGCCAAAGAGACCCAGTACTTC; CDR3 protein: CASSFHPSGTGAKETQYF
D gene: TRBD1; clone size: NA; V gene: TRBV5-4; J gene: TRBJ1-5; CDR3 DNA: TGTGCCAGCAGCCGCGACAGGGGGCAGCCCCAGCATTTT; CDR3 protein: CASSRDRGQPQHF
D gene: NA; clone size: NA; V gene: TRBV2; J gene: TRBJ1-5; CDR3 DNA: TGTGCCAGCAGTTGGGAAGGGCTTAGGCAGGGAGGGGTACTCAATCAGCCCCAGCATTTT; CDR3 protein: CASSWEGLRQGGVLNQPQHF
D gene: NA; clone size: NA; V gene: TRBV19; J gene: TRBJ1-1; CDR3 DNA: TGTGCCAGTAGTATAGGGCAAGACACTGAAGCTTTCTTT; CDR3 protein: CASSIGQDTEAFF
D gene: NA; clone size: NA; V gene: TRBV5-1; J gene: TRBJ1-1; CDR3 DNA: TGCGCCAGCAGCTTGGAGGGGGGAGGGGGCACTGAAGCTTTCTTT; CDR3 protein: CASSLEGGGGTEAFF
D gene: TRBD2; clone size: NA; V gene: TRBV5-4; J gene: TRBJ2-1; CDR3 DNA: TGTGCCAGCAGCTACGGACTAGCAAGCTCCTACAATGAGCAGTTCTTC; CDR3 protein: CASSYGLASSYNEQFF
D gene: TRBD1; clone size: NA; V gene: TRBV9; J gene: TRBJ2-1; CDR3 DNA: TGTGCCAGCAGCGGGCCCCGACAGGGCAGCTCCTACAATGAGCAGTTCTTC; CDR3 protein: CASSGPRQGSSYNEQFF
D gene: NA; clone size: NA; V gene: TRBV9; J gene: TRBJ1-5; CDR3 DNA: TGTGCCAGCAGTAGAGACAGCTATCAGCCCCAGCATTTT; CDR3 protein: CASSRDSYQPQHF
D gene: NA; clone size: NA; V gene: TRBV13; J gene: TRBJ2-3; CDR3 DNA: TGTGCCAGCAGCTTAGGCCCAGTTAGCACAGATACGCAGTATTTT; CDR3 protein: CASSLGPVSTDTQYF
D gene: TRBD1; clone size: NA; V gene: TRBV5-1; J gene: TRBJ1-2; CDR3 DNA: TGCGCCAGCGGAGACAGGGGGCAAGGCGATGGCTACACCTTC; CDR3 protein: CASGDRGQGDGYTF
D gene: NA; clone size: NA; V gene: TRBV18; J gene: TRBJ2-1; CDR3 DNA: TGTGCCAGCTCACGTAGCGGCATCTACAATGAGCAGTTCTTC; CDR3 protein: CASSRSGIYNEQFF
D gene: TRBD1; clone size: NA; V gene: TRBV5-4; J gene: TRBJ1-2; CDR3 DNA: TGTGCCAGCGGGACAGGGGATATCTATGGCTACACCTTC; CDR3 protein: CASGTGDIYGYTF
D gene: TRBD2; clone size: NA; V gene: TRBV4-3; J gene: TRBJ2-2; CDR3 DNA: TGCGCCAGCACCTCCTCCATGGGACTAGCGGGAGTGAACACCGGGGAGCTGTTTTTT; CDR3 protein: CASTSSMGLAGVNTGELFF
D gene: TRBD1; clone size: NA; V gene: TRBV7-2; J gene: TRBJ1-1; CDR3 DNA: TGTGCCAGCAGCTTAGTGCGGGCAGGGGGCACTGAAGCTTTCTTT; CDR3 protein: CASSLVRAGGTEAFF
D gene: NA; clone size: once; V gene: TRBV20-1; J gene: TRBJ2-7; CDR3 DNA: TGCAGTGCTAGAGTCGGCTACGAGCAGTACTTC; CDR3 protein: CSARVGYEQYF
D gene: TRBD1; clone size: NA; V gene: TRBV9; J gene: TRBJ2-7; CDR3 DNA: TGTGCCAGCAGCGCTGGGACAGCAGCCACGTACGAGCAGTACTTC; CDR3 protein: CASSAGTAATYEQYF
D gene: NA; clone size: once; V gene: TRBV5-8; J gene: TRBJ1-4; CDR3 DNA: TGTGCCAGCAGCCCTGGGAAGGGGGCAACTAATGAAAAACTGTTTTTT; CDR3 protein: CASSPGKGATNEKLFF
D gene: TRBD1; clone size: NA; V gene: TRBV9; J gene: TRBJ2-7; CDR3 DNA: TGTGCCAGCAGCGTAGCTGACAGGGGTTACGAGCAGTACTTC; CDR3 protein: CASSVADRGYEQYF
D gene: NA; clone size: NA; V gene: TRBV27; J gene: TRBJ2-1; CDR3 DNA: TGTGCCAGCAACCTACAGTTGAGCTCCTACAATGAGCAGTTCTTC; CDR3 protein: CASNLQLSSYNEQFF
D gene: NA; clone size: few; V gene: TRBV5-6; J gene: TRBJ1-1; CDR3 DNA: TGTGCCAGCAGCTCATTATCACTGGGGGGAGACACTGAAGCTTTCTTT; CDR3 protein: CASSSLSLGGDTEAFF
D gene: NA; clone size: NA; V gene: TRBV5-5; J gene: TRBJ1-1; CDR3 DNA: TGTGCCAGCAGCTTGCGGGTAGGGAGCACTGAAGCTTTCTTT; CDR3 protein: CASSLRVGSTEAFF
D gene: NA; clone size: NA; V gene: TRBV5-4; J gene: TRBJ2-1; CDR3 DNA: TGTGCCAGCAGCTTGGTTGGTGTGAGCTACAATGAGCAGTTCTTC; CDR3 protein: CASSLVGVSYNEQFF
D gene: TRBD2; clone size: NA; V gene: TRBV9; J gene: TRBJ2-1; CDR3 DNA: TGTGCCAGCAGCGTAGACCCCCCTGGCGGGAGGTTGAATGAGCAGTTCTTC; CDR3 protein: CASSVDPPGGRLNEQFF
D gene: NA; clone size: NA; V gene: TRBV2; J gene: TRBJ2-3; CDR3 DNA: TGTGCCAGCAGCGGGGGACGCACAGATACGCAGTATTTT; CDR3 protein: CASSGGRTDTQYF
D gene: TRBD1; clone size: NA; V gene: TRBV27; J gene: TRBJ1-5; CDR3 DNA: TGTGCCAGCAGGTTCCAGGGACAGCTACAGCCCCAGCATTTT; CDR3 protein: CASRFQGQLQPQHF
D gene: TRBD1; clone size: NA; V gene: TRBV5-4; J gene: TRBJ1-2; CDR3 DNA: TGTGCCAGCAGCTTAGGACAGGGAAACTATGGCTACACCTTC; CDR3 protein: CASSLGQGNYGYTF
D gene: TRBD1; clone size: NA; V gene: TRBV10-1; J gene: TRBJ2-2; CDR3 DNA: TGCGCCAGCAGGGGACAGGGTAGCCCCGGGGAGCTGTTTTTT; CDR3 protein: CASRGQGSPGELFF
D gene: TRBD1; clone size: NA; V gene: TRBV11-3; J gene: TRBJ2-7; CDR3 DNA: TGTGCCAGCAGCTGGGACAGCTACGAGCAGTACTTC; CDR3 protein: CASSWDSYEQYF
D gene: TRBD1; clone size: NA; V gene: TRBV4-3; J gene: TRBJ1-1; CDR3 DNA: TGCGCCAGCAGCCAAACAGGGGGCTCCGCTGAAGCTTTCTTT; CDR3 protein: CASSQTGGSAEAFF
D gene: TRBD2; clone size: NA; V gene: TRBV2; J gene: TRBJ2-2; CDR3 DNA: TGTGCCAGCAGTGAGGGCGGGACTAGCGTGAACACCGGGGAGCTGTTTTTT; CDR3 protein: CASSEGGTSVNTGELFF
D gene: NA; clone size: NA; V gene: TRBV2; J gene: TRBJ2-1; CDR3 DNA: TGTGCCAGCAACCTCCGGGACACAACCTACAATGAGCAGTTCTTC; CDR3 protein: CASNLRDTTYNEQFF
D gene: NA; clone size: NA; V gene: TRBV20-1; J gene: TRBJ1-4; CDR3 DNA: TGCAGTGCTAGAATCCAGGAAAAACTGTTTTTT; CDR3 protein: CSARIQEKLFF
D gene: TRBD2; clone size: once; V gene: TRBV4-3; J gene: TRBJ2-2; CDR3 DNA: TGCGCCAGCAGCCAAGAGGTAGCGGGGGGCCCGGGGCCGCTGTTTTTT; CDR3 protein: CASSQEVAGGPGPLFF
D gene: NA; clone size: NA; V gene: TRBV28; J gene: TRBJ2-7; CDR3 DNA: TGTGCCAGCAGACGCCTACGGGAGACCTACGAGCAGTACTTC; CDR3 protein: CASRRLRETYEQYF
D gene: NA; clone size: few; V gene: TRBV15; J gene: TRBJ2-3; CDR3 DNA: TGTGCCACCAGCAGAGTTGGAGCGCTCACAGATACGCAGTATTTT; CDR3 protein: CATSRVGALTDTQYF
D gene: NA; clone size: NA; V gene: TRBV5-1; J gene: TRBJ1-6; CDR3 DNA: TGCGCCAGCAGCGTCGGGACATTAGGTTCACCCCTCCACTTT; CDR3 protein: CASSVGTLGSPLHF
D gene: TRBD1; clone size: few; V gene: TRBV7-2; J gene: TRBJ1-5; CDR3 DNA: TGTGCCAGCAGCCGACAGGGAGGAAATCAGCCCCAGCATTTT; CDR3 protein: CASSRQGGNQPQHF
D gene: NA; clone size: NA; V gene: TRBV4-3; J gene: TRBJ1-4; CDR3 DNA: TGCGCCAGCAGCCAAGTGTATGCGGCCAGTAATGAAAAACTGTTTTTT; CDR3 protein: CASSQVYAASNEKLFF
D gene: NA; clone size: NA; V gene: TRBV7-8; J gene: TRBJ1-1; CDR3 DNA: TGTGCCAGCAGCTTAGGGAGGAGGGGTACTGAAGCTTTCTTT; CDR3 protein: CASSLGRRGTEAFF
D gene: NA; clone size: NA; V gene: TRBV9; J gene: TRBJ2-1; CDR3 DNA: TGTGCCAGCAGCGTAGAAGACTTTGGTGAGCAGTTCTTC; CDR3 protein: CASSVEDFGEQFF
D gene: TRBD2; clone size: NA; V gene: TRBV9; J gene: TRBJ2-2; CDR3 DNA: TGTGCCAGCAGCGTATCCATAGGGGAGGGTACCGGGGAGCTGTTTTTT; CDR3 protein: CASSVSIGEGTGELFF
D gene: NA; clone size: NA; V gene: TRBV28; J gene: TRBJ1-1; CDR3 DNA: TGTGCCAGCAGTTTATCAGGGAACACTGAAGCTTTCTTT; CDR3 protein: CASSLSGNTEAFF
D gene: TRBD1; clone size: NA; V gene: TRBV7-7; J gene: TRBJ2-5; CDR3 DNA: TGTGCTAGCAGCCCGGGACAGCAAGAGACCCAGTACTTC; CDR3 protein: CASSPGQQETQYF
D gene: TRBD2; clone size: NA; V gene: TRBV18; J gene: TRBJ2-2; CDR3 DNA: TGTGCCAGCTCACCACCCACTAGCGTGGGCACCGGGGAGCTGTTTTTT; CDR3 protein: CASSPPTSVGTGELFF
D gene: TRBD2; clone size: NA; V gene: TRBV6-5; J gene: TRBJ2-1; CDR3 DNA: TGTGCCAGCAGTTACTCCGGACTAGCGGGAGGGGATGAGCAGTTCTTC; CDR3 protein: CASSYSGLAGGDEQFF
D gene: TRBD1; clone size: NA; V gene: TRBV12-5; J gene: TRBJ2-7; CDR3 DNA: TGTGCTAGTGGTTTGATCCGGACAGGGGGCTACGAGCAGTACTTC; CDR3 protein: CASGLIRTGGYEQYF
D gene: TRBD1; clone size: NA; V gene: TRBV2; J gene: TRBJ1-4; CDR3 DNA: TGTGCCAGCAGCCCACGACAGGGAATCGAAAAACTGTTTTTT; CDR3 protein: CASSPRQGIEKLFF
D gene: NA; clone size: NA; V gene: TRBV19; J gene: TRBJ2-1; CDR3 DNA: TGTGCCAGTACCCCAGATTGGAGTTACAATGAGCAGTTCTTC; CDR3 protein: CASTPDWSYNEQFF
D gene: NA; clone size: NA; V gene: TRBV5-4; J gene: TRBJ2-1; CDR3 DNA: TGTGCCAGCAGCTTAGAAAACCACCAATCGGATGAGCAGTTCTTC; CDR3 protein: CASSLENHQSDEQFF
D gene: TRBD1; clone size: few; V gene: TRBV7-9; J gene: TRBJ2-1; CDR3 DNA: TGTGCCAGCAGCCAGGGGGACAGGGGCAATGAGCAGTTCTTC; CDR3 protein: CASSQGDRGNEQFF